Reported below is one T cell receptor (beta chain). This record comes from a study of blood T cell repertoires in COVID-19. Study as a whole: Samples taken during acute and convalescent COVID-19 were collected in the United States, Italy and Spain. The cDNA or gDNA used as material had been derived from T cells, B-cell-depleted T cells, or PBMCs.

Trimming left V 0 bases short and J 0 bases short, with 5 bases between. Germline-derived CDR1 and CDR2 are SGDLS and YYNGEE. This CDR3 has 14 amino acids. Original analysis: Estimated nucleated cell counts came from reference gene primer amplification. Sequencing was performed with immunoSEQ multiplex PCR; in TCRdb, only in-frame clones are kept and a portion is missing. V and J calls and clone size are those listed in that table; D and trimming were worked out from the DNA. In the table there are approximately 200,000 clones, around 79% of which are singletons. The Seattle patients, enrolled during active infection, were followed longitudinally.

Sequencing was done on a sample of peripheral blood. The chain is built from TRBV9 and TRBJ2-3; D gene unclear. The source of this sequence is a middle-aged woman with COVID-19, enrolled during active disease. The DNA for the CDR3 is TGTGCCAGCAGCGTAGTTACTAGCACAGATACGCAGTATTTT. Protein: CASSVVTSTDTQYF.